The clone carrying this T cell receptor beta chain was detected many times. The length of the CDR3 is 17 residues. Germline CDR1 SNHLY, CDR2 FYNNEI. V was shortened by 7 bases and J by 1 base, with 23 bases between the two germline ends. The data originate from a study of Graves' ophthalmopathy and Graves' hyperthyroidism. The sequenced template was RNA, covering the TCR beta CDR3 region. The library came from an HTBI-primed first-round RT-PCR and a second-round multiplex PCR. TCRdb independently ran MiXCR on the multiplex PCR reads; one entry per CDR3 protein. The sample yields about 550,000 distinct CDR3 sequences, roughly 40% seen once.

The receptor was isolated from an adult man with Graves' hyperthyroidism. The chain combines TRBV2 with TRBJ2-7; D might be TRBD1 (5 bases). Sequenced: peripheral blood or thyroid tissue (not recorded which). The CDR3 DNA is TGTGCCAGCAAGGGCGAGATCGACAGCCCACCATCCTACGAGCAGTACTTC. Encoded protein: CASKGEIDSPPSYEQYF.